This T cell receptor (beta chain) was identified in a study of CD8 T cells in Susac syndrome (dated by TCRdb to between 2018 and 2021). For the wider study: Among the sequenced Susac syndrome patients, six had clinically active disease and roughly eight were in clinical remission. At blood withdrawal, Susac syndrome patients were therapy-naive, treated with corticosteroids (with IVIg additionally given to some), or treated with IVIg alone. Repertoire sequencing was used to test whether CD8+ T cell activation and differentiation in Susac syndrome was antigen driven. Here is what the overall study found, with its caveats: The number of individuals in the TCR sequencing and HLA analysis was recognized as being relatively small. No clonal expansion was detected in the CD4+ T cell repertoire of Susac syndrome patients.

Regarding this clonotype: The specificity of this receptor is unknown. No clone much larger than this one lies a single base away; base qualities are absent.

As encoded in the germline V gene, CDR1 is SGHVS while CDR2 is FNYEAQ. V is pared back by 1 base and J by 4 bases, with 6 bases lying between the germline termini. Reading from cysteine to phenylalanine, the CDR3 counts 13 amino acids. CDR3 DNA only is kept here, 39 bases in frame from base 1. High-throughput TCR beta sequencing profiled peripheral blood CD8+ and CD4+ T cells from healthy donors, Susac syndrome patients and multiple sclerosis patients. Recently defined diagnostic criteria for definite or probable disease were met by the Susac syndrome patients. Bulk CD8+ and CD4+ T cells were purified by magnetic negative isolation, whereas CD8+ TEMRA cells were enriched by FACS. Blood was drawn into EDTA tubes, processed within 24 hours, and PBMCs were isolated by density gradient centrifugation. PBMCs intended for TCR sequencing were cryopreserved in liquid nitrogen and thawed later in a water bath at 37 degrees C. A purity of at least 90% was achieved for sorted or isolated CD4+, CD8+ and CD8+ TEMRA cells.

RNA was extracted using the RNeasy kit, and roughly 0.45 to 1 microgram was reverse transcribed with random hexamers. TCR beta CDR3 regions were amplified with the immunoSEQ multiplex PCR assay covering 54 Vbeta and 13 Jbeta segments. To correct PCR amplification bias, a synthetic template baseline was used for both primer optimization and computational correction. The study's processing was this. Reads were annotated to V, D and J genes according to IMGT and were analyzed with immunoSEQ Analyzer, with only productive sequences retained. To calculate clonality, Shannon entropy was normalized by log2 of the number of productive unique sequences and then subtracted from one. For each patient and control, public and private clones were evaluated among the 100 most prevalent clones. Clones were defined as Susac-specific when absent from the healthy and MS cohorts, from roughly 1,100 published viral clones and from other ImmuneACCESS disease sequences. TCRdb reran the public reads through fastp at Q25 and MiXCR, keeping productive beta chains. A single entry per CDR3 protein holds the most common genes and DNA from its merged rows. These V and J calls rely on TCRdb rather than the paper's analysis. In this sample the table shows 170,000 or so distinct CDR3 sequences, approximately 95% of which occur a single time. About 0.12% of the sample is in the top ten clones.

Recombination linked TRBV7-6 to TRBJ2-3, with the D gene too uncertain to name. The sequenced sample was CD4+ T cells from PBMCs. This receptor was identified in a human donor with Susac syndrome. In nucleotides, the sequence is TGTGCCAGCAGCTTAGTTGGCCCAGATACGCAGTATTTT. Translated, this gives CASSLVGPDTQYF.